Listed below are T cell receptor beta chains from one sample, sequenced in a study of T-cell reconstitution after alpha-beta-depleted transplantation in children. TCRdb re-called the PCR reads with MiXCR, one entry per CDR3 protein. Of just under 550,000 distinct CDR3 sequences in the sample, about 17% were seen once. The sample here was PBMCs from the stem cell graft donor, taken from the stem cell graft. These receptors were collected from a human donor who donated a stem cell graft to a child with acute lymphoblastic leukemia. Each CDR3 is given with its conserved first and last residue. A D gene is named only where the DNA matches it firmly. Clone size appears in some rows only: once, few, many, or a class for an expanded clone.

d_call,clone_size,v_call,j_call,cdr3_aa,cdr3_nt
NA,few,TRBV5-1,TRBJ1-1,CASRSTASFTEAFF,TGCGCCAGCAGGTCGACGGCCTCGTTCACTGAAGCTTTCTTT
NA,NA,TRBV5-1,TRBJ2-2,CASSPLGQINYRANTGELFF,TGCGCCAGCAGCCCGTTAGGACAGATTAACTACCGCGCGAACACCGGGGAGCTGTTTTTT
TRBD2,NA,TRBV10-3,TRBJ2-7,CAISEGGTSRAYEQYF,TGTGCCATCAGTGAAGGAGGGACTAGCCGAGCCTACGAGCAGTACTTC
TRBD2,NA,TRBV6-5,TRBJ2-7,CASSYGRELSYEQYF,TGTGCCAGCAGTTACGGGCGGGAGCTTTCCTACGAGCAGTACTTC
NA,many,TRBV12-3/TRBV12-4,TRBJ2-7,CASSLDSSSYEQYF,TGTGCCAGCAGTTTAGATTCCAGTTCCTACGAGCAGTACTTC
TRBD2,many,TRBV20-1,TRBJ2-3,CSARSSSGRADTQYF,TGCAGTGCTAGAAGTTCTAGCGGGAGGGCAGATACGCAGTATTTT
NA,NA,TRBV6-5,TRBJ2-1,CASSYGFGGNEQFF,TGTGCCAGCAGTTACGGGTTCGGGGGCAATGAGCAGTTCTTC
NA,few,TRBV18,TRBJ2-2,CASSPALLNTGELFF,TGTGCCAGCTCACCGGCCCTCTTGAACACCGGGGAGCTGTTTTTT
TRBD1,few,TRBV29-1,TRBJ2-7,CSVGQGIYEQYF,TGCAGCGTTGGACAGGGGATCTACGAGCAGTACTTC
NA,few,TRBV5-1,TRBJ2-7,CASSFSAGRIPYEQYF,TGCGCCAGCAGCTTCTCCGCAGGGAGGATACCCTACGAGCAGTACTTC
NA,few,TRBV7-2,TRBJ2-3,CASSLALWEDSTDTQYF,TGTGCCAGCAGCTTAGCGCTGTGGGAGGATAGCACAGATACGCAGTATTTT
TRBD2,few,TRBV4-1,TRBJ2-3,CASSSLAGRGPSTDTQYF,TGCGCCAGCAGCTCTCTAGCGGGGAGGGGCCCTAGCACAGATACGCAGTATTTT
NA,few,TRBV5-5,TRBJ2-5,CASSWVREETQYF,TGTGCCAGCAGCTGGGTAAGGGAAGAGACCCAGTACTTC
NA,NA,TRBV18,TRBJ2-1,CASSPRGLFINEQFF,TGTGCCAGCTCACCACGGGGACTTTTCATCAATGAGCAGTTCTTC
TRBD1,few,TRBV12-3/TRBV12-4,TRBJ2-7,CASSFGTGYKQYF,TGTGCCAGCAGTTTTGGGACAGGGTATAAGCAGTACTTC
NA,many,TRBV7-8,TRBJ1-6,CASSLEGGQYNSPLHF,TGTGCCAGCAGCTTAGAGGGAGGACAGTATAATTCACCCCTCCACTTT
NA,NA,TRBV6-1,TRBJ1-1,CASRRGAWDTEAFF,TGTGCCAGCCGCCGAGGGGCCTGGGACACTGAAGCTTTCTTT
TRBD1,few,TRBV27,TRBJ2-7,CASGTGGDYEQYF,TGTGCCAGCGGGACAGGGGGGGACTACGAGCAGTACTTC
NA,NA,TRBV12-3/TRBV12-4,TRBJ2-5,CASSRWTAPTGETQYF,TGTGCCAGCAGTAGATGGACGGCTCCCACAGGGGAGACCCAGTACTTC
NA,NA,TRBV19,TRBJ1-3,CASSTSGRSGNTIYF,TGTGCCAGTAGTACTTCAGGGCGCTCTGGAAACACCATATATTTT
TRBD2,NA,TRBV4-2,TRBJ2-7,CASAAGRDPSYEQYF,TGTGCCAGCGCGGCGGGGAGGGACCCCTCCTACGAGCAGTACTTC
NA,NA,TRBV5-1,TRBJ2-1,CASSPKGREASYNEQFF,TGCGCCAGCAGCCCCAAAGGACGAGAAGCTTCCTACAATGAGCAGTTCTTC
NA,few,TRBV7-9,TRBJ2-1,CASSHRRGDNEQFF,TGTGCCAGCAGTCACCGCAGAGGGGACAATGAGCAGTTCTTC
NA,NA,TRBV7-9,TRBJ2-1,CASSPVHNEQFF,TGTGCCAGCAGCCCCGTCCACAATGAGCAGTTCTTC
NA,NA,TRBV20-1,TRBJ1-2,CSARDYIRTDNYGYTF,TGCAGTGCTAGAGATTATATTAGAACAGATAACTATGGCTACACCTTC
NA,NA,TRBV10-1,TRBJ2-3,CASSESRLETDTQYF,TGCGCCAGCAGTGAGTCGAGGCTAGAGACAGATACGCAGTATTTT
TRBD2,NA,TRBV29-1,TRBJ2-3,CSVGPAGGADTQYF,TGCAGCGTTGGCCCCGCGGGAGGGGCAGATACGCAGTATTTT
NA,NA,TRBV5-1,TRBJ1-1,CASSPNGGVNTEAFF,TGCGCCAGCAGCCCAAACGGTGGAGTGAACACTGAAGCTTTCTTT
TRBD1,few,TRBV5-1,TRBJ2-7,CASSLGQGAITYEQYF,TGCGCCAGCAGCTTGGGACAGGGGGCGATCACCTACGAGCAGTACTTC
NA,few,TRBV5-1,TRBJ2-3,CATRTEAGKYTDTQYF,TGCGCCACCCGAACCGAGGCGGGAAAATACACAGATACGCAGTATTTT
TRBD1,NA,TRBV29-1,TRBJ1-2,CSVDNRGGGYTF,TGCAGCGTTGATAACAGGGGAGGTGGCTACACCTTC
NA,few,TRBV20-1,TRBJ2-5,CSARDHGGEETQYF,TGCAGTGCTAGAGATCACGGAGGGGAAGAGACCCAGTACTTC
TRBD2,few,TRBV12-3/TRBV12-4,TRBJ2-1,CASSLAGEGEGFF,TGTGCCAGCAGTTTAGCGGGGGAAGGGGAGGGGTTCTTC
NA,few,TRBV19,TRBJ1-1,CASSIDGEENTEAFF,TGTGCCAGTAGTATAGATGGGGAGGAGAACACTGAAGCTTTCTTT
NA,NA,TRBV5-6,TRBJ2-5,CASSWGTDFQETQYF,TGTGCCAGCAGCTGGGGGACGGACTTTCAAGAGACCCAGTACTTC
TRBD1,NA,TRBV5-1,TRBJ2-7,CASSPTSGTGKNEQYF,TGCGCCAGCAGCCCGACCTCTGGGACAGGGAAGAACGAGCAGTACTTC
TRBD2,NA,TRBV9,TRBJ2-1,CASSGGRSGLAAYNEQFF,TGTGCCAGCAGCGGCGGCAGATCAGGACTAGCGGCTTACAATGAGCAGTTCTTC
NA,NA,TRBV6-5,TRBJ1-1,CASSYEHSNTEAFF,TGTGCCAGCAGTTACGAACATTCGAACACTGAAGCTTTCTTT
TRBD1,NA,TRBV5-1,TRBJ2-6,CASSPGQGGSGANVLTF,TGCGCCAGCAGCCCGGGACAGGGCGGCTCTGGGGCCAACGTCCTGACTTTC
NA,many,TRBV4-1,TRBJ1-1,CASSQNRLNTEAFF,TGCGCCAGCAGCCAAAATCGACTGAACACTGAAGCTTTCTTT
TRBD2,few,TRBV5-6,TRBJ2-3,CASSLGLAAAYITDTQYF,TGTGCCAGCAGCTTGGGACTAGCAGCAGCCTATATCACAGATACGCAGTATTTT
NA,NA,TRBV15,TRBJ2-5,CATSRDRASIETQYF,TGTGCCACCAGCAGAGATCGAGCTAGTATCGAGACCCAGTACTTC
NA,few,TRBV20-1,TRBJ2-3,CSARPTGADTQYF,TGCAGTGCTAGACCCACAGGAGCAGATACGCAGTATTTT
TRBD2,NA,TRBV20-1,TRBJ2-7,CSARGTSVNYEQYF,TGCAGTGCTAGAGGGACTAGCGTTAACTACGAGCAGTACTTC
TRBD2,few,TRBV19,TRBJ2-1,CASSPTSGRSYNEQFF,TGTGCCAGTAGTCCGACTAGCGGGAGGTCCTACAATGAGCAGTTCTTC
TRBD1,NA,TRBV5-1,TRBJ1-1,CASSPGQEWTEAFF,TGCGCCAGCAGCCCTGGACAGGAATGGACTGAAGCTTTCTTT
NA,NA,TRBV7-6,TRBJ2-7,CASSLGDFYEQYF,TGTGCCAGCAGCTTAGGGGACTTCTACGAGCAGTACTTC
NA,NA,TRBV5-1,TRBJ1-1,CASVGQNTEAFF,TGCGCCAGCGTGGGACAGAACACTGAAGCTTTCTTT
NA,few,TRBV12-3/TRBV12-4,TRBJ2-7,CASSFRPQSRGGYEQYF,TGTGCCAGCAGTTTCCGCCCTCAGAGTCGGGGAGGCTACGAGCAGTACTTC
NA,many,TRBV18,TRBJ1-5,CASSPALYQPQHF,TGTGCCAGCTCACCTGCACTGTATCAGCCCCAGCATTTT